The TCR beta chain under discussion was sequenced for a study of CD4 T cells in relation to SARS-CoV-2 and coronaviruses. By proportion, this clone is large. Its specificity is unknown. The V end was cut by 4 bases, the J end by 6 bases, with 6 bases between. This CDR3 is built from 12 residues. Looked up from germline, CDR1 is SGHVS and CDR2 is FQNEAQ. The assay was immunoSEQ multiplex PCR, and TCRdb's table has in-frame clones only and misses some. The table shows about 15,000 clones, with just under 80% occurring only once. CD4+ T cells from unexposed donors were obtained before the COVID-19 pandemic (2011-2018). The cells were cultured for around ten days before CD4+ T cells were isolated.

J is TRBJ2-2 and V is TRBV7-8; no reliable D call. This TCR was recovered from a human donor in good health. Sequencing input: CD4+ T cells from PBMCs, cultured in vitro. Here the CDR3 reads CASSYVSGELFF. The CDR3 nucleotides are TGTGCCAGCAGCTATGTCTCCGGGGAGCTGTTTTTT.